The 30 T cell receptor beta chains below all came from one sample that was sequenced in a study of T-cell memory formation after mild COVID-19. MiXCR, applied by TCRdb to the 5' RACE reads, yields one record per CDR3 protein. The sample has some 54,000 distinct CDR3 sequences; 9.5% are singletons. Sequences were obtained from PBMCs or a T cell subset sorted from them (not recorded which). The receptors originated from a man aged 18-30 years who had mild COVID-19 (a few samples of this study predate the infection). Cell type and time point are not known.

This clonotype was detected a few times. The chain is built from TRBV18 and TRBJ2-1; TRBD2 might be the D (7 bases). The CDR3 is 17 residues long. CDR1 is KGHSH, CDR2 LQKENI, per germline. Deletions cut 3 bases from V and 5 bases from J, with 20 bases between. The CDR3 DNA reads as TGTGCCAGCTCACCCCCCCTAGGGGGGGTCGCCAACAATGAGCAGTTCTTC. It is translated as CASSPPLGGVANNEQFF.

In its sample, this clonotype was seen a few times. J is TRBJ2-1 and V is TRBV10-3; maybe TRBD2 (5 bases). Germline CDR1 and CDR2: ENHRY and SYGVKD. CDR3 size: 16 residues. V was trimmed by 3 bases and J by 7 bases, leaving 19 bases between them. The CDR3 reads CAISDVSGKVGNEQFF. DNA of the CDR3: TGTGCCATCAGTGATGTGTCCGGGAAGGTGGGGAATGAGCAGTTCTTC.

This clonotype was counted between two and nine times. The CDR3 region is CASSGVTSAESYEQYV. DNA for the CDR3: TGTGCCAGCAGTGGAGTGACATCGGCGGAATCGTACGAGCAGTACGTC. The V call is TRBV28, the J call TRBJ2-7, with unresolved D. Germline V lookup: CDR1 MDHEN, CDR2 SYDVKM. Trimming removed 5 bases at V and 4 bases at J, with 21 bases between. The CDR3 has 16 residues.

V and J are TRBV25-1 and TRBJ2-7; no definite D call. From germline, CDR1 is MGHDK and CDR2 SYGVNS. The CDR3 extends over 12 amino acids. V was cut by 6 bases and J by 6 bases, with 12 bases left in between. The CDR3 spells CASSLVGFEQYF. DNA for the CDR3: TGTGCCAGCAGCCTGGTGGGCTTCGAGCAGTACTTC.

This clonotype was seen only a few times. Here the CDR3 DNA reads TGTGCCAGCAGCTTAGAGGCCAGGACAGGGGTTGGCTACACCTTC. Translating gives CASSLEARTGVGYTF. V usage is TRBV7-2 and J usage is TRBJ1-2; 9 bases are a match to TRBD1. This CDR3 is 15 amino acids long. Germline V lookup: CDR1 SGHTA, CDR2 FQGNSA. Trimming removed 1 base from V and 7 bases from J; junction bases left unmatched: 7. The complete variable domain, with remaining parts taken from reference TRBV7-2 and TRBJ1-2, reads GAGVSQSPSNKVTEKGKDVELRCDPISGHTALYWYRQSLGQGLEFLIYFQGNSAPDKSGLPSDRFSAERTGGSVSTLTIQRTQQEDSAVYLCASSLEARTGVGYTFGSGTRLTVV.

V is TRBV12-3 or TRBV12-4 and J is TRBJ2-1, with 10 bases matching TRBD1. The CDR3 runs 16 residues. J lost 7 bases, V lost 2 bases, and 8 bases had no gene match. For the CDR3, the DNA is TGTGCCAGCAGTTTACTCGGGACAGGGGTGGGGAATGAGCAGTTCTTC. Translated, it gives CASSLLGTGVGNEQFF.

The chain employs TRBV7-9 and TRBJ1-5, with a weak D call TRBD1 (6 bases). CDR1 SEHNR and CDR2 FQNEAQ come from the germline V gene (reference sequence). V lost 5 bases, J lost 0 bases, and 17 bases lay in between. CDR3 length: 17 residues. CDR3 amino acids: CASSSYEGGYSNQPQHF. Here the CDR3 DNA reads TGTGCCAGCAGCAGTTACGAAGGGGGATATAGCAATCAGCCCCAGCATTTT.

This clonotype has more than one count but fewer than ten. The CDR3: CASSPGDQAYTGELFF. CDR3 sequence (DNA): TGTGCCAGCAGTCCCGGGGACCAGGCCTATACCGGGGAGCTGTTTTTT. The chain links TRBV7-6 to TRBJ2-2; D is tentatively TRBD1 or TRBD2 (5 bases each). V lost 6 bases to trimming and J lost 5 bases, with 19 bases between them. This CDR3 region has 16 residues. Germline V gene sequence: CDR1 SGHVS, CDR2 FNYEAQ.

Many counts were recorded for this clonotype. The DNA of the CDR3 is TGCAGTGCTACAGGCGGAGAGAGTGGCTACACCTTC. It codes for CSATGGESGYTF. The J gene is TRBJ1-2, the V gene TRBV20-1; the D is unclear. Germline-derived CDR1 and CDR2 are DFQATT and SNEGSKA (reference sequence). The CDR3 runs to 12 residues. Trimming removed 4 bases from V and 7 bases from J, with 13 bases in between.

The gene calls are TRBV6-1 and TRBJ2-2; D not resolved. Trimming took off 7 bases at V and 0 bases at J, with 6 bases between the two ends. The CDR3 loop spans 13 amino acids. Germline V gene sequence: CDR1 MNHNS, CDR2 SASEGT. CDR3 bases: TGTGCCAGCAACCCGTCGAACACCGGGGAGCTGTTTTTT. This gives the protein CASNPSNTGELFF.

This clonotype was seen only a few times. The chain links TRBV7-2 to TRBJ1-5; D call uncertain. V lost 0 bases and J lost 7, with 10 bases in between. CDR1 and CDR2 (germline): SGHTA, FQGNSA. CDR3 size: 14 residues. The CDR3 DNA sequence: TGTGCCAGCAGCTTAGCGCTGGCCACCCAGCCCCAGCATTTT. As protein: CASSLALATQPQHF.

This clonotype was counted only a few times. The V and J genes are TRBV5-1 and TRBJ1-2, with D perhaps matching TRBD1 (5 bases). CDR1 SGHRS and CDR2 YFSETQ come from the germline V gene. V gave up 2 bases and J gave up 8 bases, with 13 bases separating them. This CDR3 spans 13 amino acids. CDR3 sequence: CASSFEWGDGYTF. CDR3 nucleotides: TGCGCCAGCAGCTTTGAATGGGGCGACGGCTACACCTTC.

There are many counts of this clonotype. The V gene is TRBV5-1, the J gene TRBJ2-3; 8 bases map to TRBD2. The germline V gene has CDR1 SGHRS and CDR2 YFSETQ. CDR3 length: 14 residues. V dropped 4 bases and J dropped 2; count of bases not matched to a gene: 3. CDR3 nucleotides: TGCGCCAGCAGCATAGCGGGGTTCACAGATACGCAGTATTTT. This encodes CASSIAGFTDTQYF.

CDR3 nucleotides: TGTGCCAGCAGCGTAGACGGAGCCATGAACACTGAAGCTTTCTTT. Protein product: CASSVDGAMNTEAFF. The chain carries TRBV9 and TRBJ1-1; D gene uncertain. Per the germline V gene, CDR1 is SGDLS and CDR2 is YYNGEE. This CDR3 comprises 15 residues. V lost 0 bases and J lost 0, with 9 bases in between.

The J gene is TRBJ2-7, the V gene TRBV10-3, with D tentatively TRBD1 or TRBD2 (6 bases each). The CDR3 consists of 13 residues. CDR1 and CDR2 from the germline V gene are ENHRY and SYGVKD. V was trimmed by 3 bases and J by 3 bases, leaving 9 bases between them. CDR3 nucleotides: TGTGCCATCAGTGACGAGGGGGGCTACGAGCAGTACTTC. Protein product: CAISDEGGYEQYF.

As DNA, the CDR3 is TGTGCCAGCAGCTTAGTGCCCGGGGGGGCTGGTGAGACCCAGTACTTC. It codes for CASSLVPGGAGETQYF. V usage is TRBV7-2 and J usage is TRBJ2-5; TRBD2 matches 8 bases. CDR1 is SGHTA, CDR2 FQGNSA, per germline. Trimming cost V 1 base and J 5 bases; bases outside gene matches: 9. CDR3 length: 16 residues.

There are a few counts of this clonotype. The J gene is TRBJ2-1, the V gene TRBV4-1, with D tentatively TRBD2 (7 bases). From germline, CDR1 is MGHRA and CDR2 YSYEKL. The V gene lost 2 bases and the J gene lost 4 bases, with 24 bases spanning the gap. This CDR3 comprises 19 residues. DNA for the CDR3: TGCGCCAGCAGCCAACCCCTAGGGGGGGTTACCCGGAGGTACAATGAGCAGTTCTTC. As protein: CASSQPLGGVTRRYNEQFF.

V gene TRBV5-6 combines with J gene TRBJ2-5; TRBD1 is a possible D gene (5 bases). This CDR3 has 13 amino acids. Germline CDR1 is SGHDT and CDR2 is YYEEEE. With 7 bases removed from V and 2 bases from J, the gap between germline ends came to 12 bases. The CDR3 here is CASGWTQQETQYF. DNA for the CDR3: TGTGCCAGCGGGTGGACACAGCAAGAGACCCAGTACTTC.

This clonotype was seen only a few times. The rearrangement uses TRBV6-2 or TRBV6-3 and TRBJ2-1; 9 nucleotides align to TRBD2. Per the germline V gene, CDR1 is MNHEY and CDR2 is SVGEGT. The J segment lost 3 bases and the V segment lost 2 bases, leaving 5 bases of the junction unmatched. This CDR3 comprises 16 residues. CDR3 DNA sequence: TGTGCCAGCAGTTACCCAGGAGCGGGGGGCTACAATGAGCAGTTCTTC. Its protein product is CASSYPGAGGYNEQFF.

This clonotype was observed many times. V gene TRBV6-5 combines with J gene TRBJ1-1; a weak D match, TRBD1 (6 bases). Looked up from germline, CDR1 is MNHEY and CDR2 is SVGAGI. V was trimmed by 5 bases and J by 7 bases, leaving 17 bases between them. CDR3 length: 14 amino acids. In DNA form, the CDR3 reads TGTGCCAGCAGTAAAGCCACAGGGTTCGTTGAAGCTTTCTTT. Its protein is CASSKATGFVEAFF.

This clonotype was detected many times. The V and J genes are TRBV12-3 or TRBV12-4 and TRBJ2-1, with 7 bases that match TRBD2. The CDR3 covers 12 residues. The J segment lost 10 bases and the V segment lost 3 bases, leaving 3 bases of the junction unmatched. The DNA of the CDR3 is TGTGCCAGCAGTTTGAACGGGGGGGAGCAGTTCTTC. Amino acid sequence: CASSLNGGEQFF.

In this sample, this clonotype turned up many times. The gene calls are TRBV7-9 and TRBJ2-7; no clear D. Trimming took off 5 bases at V and 3 bases at J, with 8 bases between the two ends. CDR1 and CDR2 from the germline V gene are SEHNR and FQNEAQ (reference sequence). This CDR3 comprises 12 residues. CDR3 nucleotide sequence: TGTGCCAGCAGCCAGGCCGGCTACGAGCAGTACGTC. Its translation: CASSQAGYEQYV.

This clonotype was seen more than once but under ten times. The chain is built from TRBV9 and TRBJ2-1; 10 bases line up with TRBD1. Germline V gene sequence: CDR1 SGDLS, CDR2 YYNGEE. CDR3 size: 16 residues. V shed 0 bases and J 4 bases; nucleotides not matched to a gene: 4. The CDR3 loop reads CASSVEGQGFYNEQFF. The CDR3 DNA sequence: TGTGCCAGCAGCGTAGAGGGACAGGGGTTTTACAATGAGCAGTTCTTC.

The chain links TRBV20-1 to TRBJ2-3; TRBD2 might be the D (7 bases). Trimming took off 3 bases at V and 6 bases at J, with 19 bases between the two ends. The V gene's germline CDR1 is DFQATT and CDR2 SNEGSKA (reference sequence). The CDR3 contains 15 residues. In DNA, the CDR3 is TGCAGTGCTAGGGTCAGGGGAGGGAGGAGGGATACGCAGTATTTT. Translation: CSARVRGGRRDTQYF.

This clonotype was detected many times. CDR3 sequence reads: CASSRSLNTEAFF. In nucleotides, the CDR3 is TGCGCCAGCAGCCGATCCTTAAACACTGAAGCTTTCTTT. The chain has TRBV5-1 and TRBJ1-1; D unresolved. Trimming pared 4 bases from V and 2 bases from J, leaving 9 bases between. The CDR3 is made up of 13 amino acids. In germline, CDR1 is SGHRS, CDR2 YFSETQ.

The gene calls are TRBV7-2 and TRBJ2-4; 9 bases map to TRBD1. The CDR3 runs 15 residues. Germline values: CDR1 SGHTA, CDR2 FQGNSA. The trim removed 5 bases at V and 10 bases at J, leaving 12 bases unmatched. The CDR3 here is CASSRGQGGWEIQYF. In DNA, the CDR3 is TGTGCCAGCAGCCGGGGACAGGGCGGATGGGAAATTCAGTACTTC.

This chain joins TRBV18 and TRBJ1-4; D possibly corresponds to TRBD1 (6 bases). V was pared by 2 bases and J by 8 bases, with 15 bases between. Germline V gene data show CDR1 as KGHSH and CDR2 as LQKENI. The CDR3 has 15 residues. The CDR3 coding sequence is TGTGCCAGCTCACCAACGGAGGGAAGGGGGGAAAAACTGTTTTTT. Protein: CASSPTEGRGEKLFF.

This chain joins TRBV4-3 and TRBJ2-1; D not certain. Trimming removed 0 bases at V and 9 bases at J, with 15 bases between. The CDR3 contains 15 residues. Germline V gene data show CDR1 as LGHNA and CDR2 as YSLEER. The CDR3 sequence is CASSQDPPPRVEQFF. The CDR3 DNA follows: TGCGCCAGCAGCCAAGACCCACCTCCCCGGGTTGAGCAGTTCTTC.

This chain joins TRBV30 and TRBJ1-2, with TRBD1 matching over 7 bases. The ends lost 5 bases at V and 3 bases at J; junction bases unmatched: 6. This CDR3 is built from 13 residues. Germline CDR1 GTSNPN, CDR2 SVGIG (reference sequence). The CDR3 nucleotides read TGTGCCTGGGAGAGGGACAGCTACTATGGCTACACCTTC. Amino acid sequence: CAWERDSYYGYTF.

The rearrangement uses TRBV11-2 and TRBJ2-4; 8 bases agree with TRBD2. Germline assignment: CDR1 SGHAT and CDR2 FQNNGV. The CDR3 length is 16 residues. The V and J ends lost 5 bases and 0 bases, in that order; junction bases with no gene match: 6. CDR3 amino acids: CASSRIAGLAKNIQYF. The CDR3 DNA follows: TGTGCCAGCAGCCGCATAGCGGGGCTAGCCAAAAACATTCAGTACTTC.